This is a list of T cell receptor beta chains from one sample in a study of OX40 agonist ivuxolimab in advanced cancers. Generated by immunoSEQ multiplex PCR, the TCRdb table keeps only in-frame clones and is missing some. The sample has tens of thousands of clones, about 80% seen once. The sample in question was CD4+ or CD8+ T cells sorted from blood, obtained in a trial of the OX40 agonist ivuxolimab. The receptors here all came from an adult with an advanced solid tumor such as melanoma, head and neck, liver or kidney cancer. Both conserved end residues are part of each CDR3. D genes are given only for firm matches. Some rows have no size entry. The others give once, few or many, or a class for an expanded clone.

v_gene,abundance,j_gene,d_gene,CDR3nt,CDR3aa
TRBV11-2,.,TRBJ2-1,.,TGTGCCAGCAGCCTCACCGGGGTATACAATGAGCAGTTCTTC,CASSLTGVYNEQFF
TRBV6-1,.,TRBJ2-7,TRBD1,TGTGCCAGCAGGGCTACAGGGGGGCACGAGCAGTACTTC,CASRATGGHEQYF
TRBV6-6,.,TRBJ1-4,.,TGTGCCAGCAGTTACGGACGGGTTGGGGAAAAACTGTTTTTT,CASSYGRVGEKLFF
TRBV7-2,.,TRBJ1-3,TRBD1,TGTGCCAGCAGCTTCAAGGTTGGGACAGGGGCCCATGGAAACACCATATATTTT,CASSFKVGTGAHGNTIYF
TRBV19,.,TRBJ2-2,.,TGTGCCAGTAGTATAGGGACGACTAACACCGGGGAGCTGTTTTTT,CASSIGTTNTGELFF
TRBV2,.,TRBJ2-1,TRBD2,TGTGCCAGCAGGGGGGGGACGGGTGAGCAGTTCTTC,CASRGGTGEQFF
TRBV21-1,.,TRBJ2-7,.,TGTGCCAGCAGCAAAGCGCTCCGGCAGGGTTCCTACGAGCAGTACTTC,CASSKALRQGSYEQYF
TRBV10-3,.,TRBJ2-7,.,TGTGCCATCAGTGAAGGCAGGGAGCGCGAGCAGTACTTC,CAISEGREREQYF
TRBV9,.,TRBJ1-2,TRBD1,TGTGCCAGCAGCTCCCGGGGGACAGGGATGCATGGCTACACCTTC,CASSSRGTGMHGYTF
TRBV7-8,.,TRBJ2-6,.,TGTGCCAGCAGCTTAGCGGGGGTGGCGGCCAACGTCCTGACTTTC,CASSLAGVAANVLTF
TRBV7-8,.,TRBJ2-1,TRBD2,TGTGCCAGCAGCTCCTCTTTAGCGGGAGGGCCCCGGGAGCAGTTCTTC,CASSSSLAGGPREQFF
TRBV5-1,.,TRBJ2-3,TRBD1,TGCGCCAGCAGCGGCCCCGGGACAGGTTCAGATACGCAGTATTTT,CASSGPGTGSDTQYF
TRBV30,.,TRBJ1-2,.,TGTGCCTGGACCACAGGCATCACGGGGGGGAGCTACACCTTC,CAWTTGITGGSYTF
TRBV11-1,.,TRBJ1-1,.,TGTGCCAGCAGCCCTGACATCGGGTTATGGAACACTGAAGCTTTCTTT,CASSPDIGLWNTEAFF
TRBV6-1,.,TRBJ1-4,TRBD1,TGTGCCAGCAGTAAGACCCGGGACAGGGTGGGAAAACTGTTTTTT,CASSKTRDRVGKLFF
TRBV7-9,once,TRBJ1-3,TRBD1,TGTGCCAGCAGCCGGGAGGGGGCAAAATACACCATATATTTT,CASSREGAKYTIYF
TRBV7-9,.,TRBJ1-4,.,TGTGCCAGCATGGGAGGGACGGACAATGAAAAACTGTTTTTT,CASMGGTDNEKLFF
TRBV20-1,.,TRBJ2-5,.,TGCAGTGCTCAGGCGCAAGAGACCCAGTACTTC,CSAQAQETQYF
TRBV19,.,TRBJ2-3,TRBD2,TGTGCCAGTAGTGGATGGTCCGGGACTAGCGGAACCACAGATACGCAGTATTTT,CASSGWSGTSGTTDTQYF
TRBV5-4,.,TRBJ1-2,.,TGTGCCAGCAGCTTGAACGGCGGCAGGGGCTACACCTTC,CASSLNGGRGYTF
TRBV6-5,.,TRBJ2-5,.,TGTGCCAGCAGCCCTGGACGGGAGACCCAGTACTTC,CASSPGRETQYF
TRBV5-1,.,TRBJ2-1,TRBD1,TGCGCCAGCAGAAGGGACAGGGGTCACAATGAGCAGTTCTTC,CASRRDRGHNEQFF
TRBV6-1,.,TRBJ1-1,.,TGTGCCAGCAGTGCCCTGGGACACCATGTGAACACTGAAGCTTTCTTT,CASSALGHHVNTEAFF
TRBV14,.,TRBJ1-3,.,TGTGCCAGCAGCCAAGTACCTGGAAACACCATATATTTT,CASSQVPGNTIYF
TRBV29-1,few,TRBJ1-1,.,TGCAGCGTTGGATCCGTAGGGGAGGCTGAAGCTTTCTTT,CSVGSVGEAEAFF
TRBV27,.,TRBJ2-7,TRBD2,TGTGCCAGCAGTTTACTAGCGGGAACCTACGAGCAGTACTTC,CASSLLAGTYEQYF
TRBV4-2,.,TRBJ2-3,TRBD2,TGTGCCAGCAGCCAAGAACCTAGCGGGGGGGCGGATACGCAGTATTTT,CASSQEPSGGADTQYF